The T cell receptor (beta chain) described here comes from a study of T cell clusters in autoimmune cytopenias. Study details: TRB sequencing had a median about 52,000 reads and approximately 2,200 distinct clonotypes per sample.

CDR3 length: 15 amino acids. TRB rearrangements were amplified by touch-down multiplex PCR with mixed TRB-A/B primers. TCRdb reanalyzed the multiplex PCR reads, giving one entry per CDR3 protein sequence and no DNA. The sample table includes around 7,400 distinct CDR3 sequences. Each sample's input was roughly 270 ng genomic DNA, approximately 37,500 genome equivalents. Of note for this clonotype: Its antigen is not known.

Study-wide results and caveats: TRB repertoire shifts in secondary cytopenia and chronic lymphocytic leukemia mostly reflected lymphoma, not autoimmunity. Healthy donors had approximately 3.3-fold more exclusive TRB clusters than active autoimmune hepatitis patients. Primary autoimmune cytopenia patients appeared to lack physiological T cell clusters present in healthy donors.

The specimen was peripheral blood. The TCR sequence derives from a human donor with an autoimmune cytopenia or autoimmune hepatitis (not recorded which). This chain uses TRBV12-3 or TRBV12-4 with TRBJ2-1; as DNA is missing, the TRBD2 call by TCRdb cannot be tested. The CDR3 is CASSFLAGAFNEQFF.